This TCR beta chain comes out of a study of shared clonotypes between healthy human individuals. The overall study: The donor group consisted of a couple of women and a few men, aged 18 to 49. Each donor's CD8 memory used one plate, CD8 naive two, each CD4 subset three. Study-level findings and limits: Represented diversity (both genetic and exposure-history) was limited by the small number of donors.

About this clone: Its specificity is not known.

Sequenced by immunoSEQ multiplex PCR; TCRdb stores in-frame clones only, minus some. The sample consists of roughly 1,100,000 clones, about 74% of them appearing once. The CDR3 is 15 residues long. The V and J ends lost 0 bases and 4 bases respectively, with 12 bases between them. Germline lookup yields CDR1 KGHSH and CDR2 LQKENI. The sequenced sample consisted of memory CD4+ T cells sorted from blood. Subset of the sample: CD45RA-negative fraction. The chain combines TRBV18 with TRBJ1-1; D perhaps matches TRBD1 (6 bases). The receptor was isolated from a man younger than 30 in good health. The CDR3 loop reads CASSPPGRGRTEAFF. CDR3 nucleotide sequence: TGTGCCAGCTCACCACCCGGTCGGGGGCGCACTGAAGCTTTCTTT. Full variable domain (remainder filled in from reference TRBV18 and TRBJ1-1): NAGVMQNPRHLVRRRGQEARLRCSPMKGHSHVYWYRQLPEEGLKFMVYLQKENIIDESGMPKERFSAEFPKEGPSILRIQQVVRGDSAAYFCASSPPGRGRTEAFFGQGTRLTVV.